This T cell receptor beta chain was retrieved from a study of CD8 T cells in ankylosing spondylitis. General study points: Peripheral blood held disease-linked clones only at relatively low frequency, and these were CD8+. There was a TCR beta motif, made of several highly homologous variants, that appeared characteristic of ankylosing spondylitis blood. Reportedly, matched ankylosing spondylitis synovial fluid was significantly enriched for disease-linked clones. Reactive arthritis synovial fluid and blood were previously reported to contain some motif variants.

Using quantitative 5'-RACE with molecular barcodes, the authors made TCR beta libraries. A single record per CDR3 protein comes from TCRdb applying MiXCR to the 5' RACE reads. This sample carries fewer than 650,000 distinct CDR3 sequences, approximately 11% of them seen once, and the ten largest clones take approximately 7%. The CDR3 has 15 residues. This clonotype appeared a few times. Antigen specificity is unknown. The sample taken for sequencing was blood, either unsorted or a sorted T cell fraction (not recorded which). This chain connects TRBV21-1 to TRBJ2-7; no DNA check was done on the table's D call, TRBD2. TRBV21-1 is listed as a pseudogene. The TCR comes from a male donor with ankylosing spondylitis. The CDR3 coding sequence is TGTGCCAGCATTTTCCTCCTCGGGGGCCCCTACGAGCAGTACGTC. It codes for CASIFLLGGPYEQYV.